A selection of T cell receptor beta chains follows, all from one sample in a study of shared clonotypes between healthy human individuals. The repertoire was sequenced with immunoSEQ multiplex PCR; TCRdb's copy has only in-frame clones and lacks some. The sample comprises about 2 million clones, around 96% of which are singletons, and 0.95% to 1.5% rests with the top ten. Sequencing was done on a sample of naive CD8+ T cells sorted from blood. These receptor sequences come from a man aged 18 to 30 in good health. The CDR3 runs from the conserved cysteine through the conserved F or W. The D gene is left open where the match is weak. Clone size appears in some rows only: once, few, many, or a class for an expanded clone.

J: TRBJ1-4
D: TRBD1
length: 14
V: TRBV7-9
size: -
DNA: TGTGCCAGCAGCTCGACAGGGGATAATGAAAAACTGTTTTTT
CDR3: CASSSTGDNEKLFF

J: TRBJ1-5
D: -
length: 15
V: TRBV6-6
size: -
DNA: TGTGCCAGCAGTTACCCCGACACCAGCAATCAGCCCCAGCATTTT
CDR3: CASSYPDTSNQPQHF

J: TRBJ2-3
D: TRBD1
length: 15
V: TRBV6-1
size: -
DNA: TGTGCCAGCAGTGAGGGCAGGGGGCTCACAGATACGCAGTATTTT
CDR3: CASSEGRGLTDTQYF

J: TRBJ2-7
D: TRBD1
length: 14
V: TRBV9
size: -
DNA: TGTGCCAGCAGCGTACGGGACAGGTGGTCCGAGCAGTACTTC
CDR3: CASSVRDRWSEQYF

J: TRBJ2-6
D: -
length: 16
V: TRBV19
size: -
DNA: TGTGCCAGTAGTATAGCCAACAGGGCTGGGGCCAACGTCCTGACTTTC
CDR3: CASSIANRAGANVLTF

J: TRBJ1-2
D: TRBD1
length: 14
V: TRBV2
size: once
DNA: TGTGCCAGCAGTGGGCTGACAGGGGTGGGTGGCTACACCTTC
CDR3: CASSGLTGVGGYTF

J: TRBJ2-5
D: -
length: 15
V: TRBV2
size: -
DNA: TGTGCCAGCAGTGAAAAGATTCGCCTCCAAGAGACCCAGTACTTC
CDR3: CASSEKIRLQETQYF

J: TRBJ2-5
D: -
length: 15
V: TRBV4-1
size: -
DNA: TGCGCCAGCAGCCACCAAGAGGGGCCTTCAGAGACCCAGTACTTC
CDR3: CASSHQEGPSETQYF

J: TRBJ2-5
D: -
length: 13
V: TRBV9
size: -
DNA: TGTGCCAGCAGCTGGGGACTGGAAGAGACCCAGTACTTC
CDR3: CASSWGLEETQYF

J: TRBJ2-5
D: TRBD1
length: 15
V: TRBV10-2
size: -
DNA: TGCGCCAGCAGTGATGTGACAGGGAAGGGAGAGACCCAGTACTTC
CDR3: CASSDVTGKGETQYF

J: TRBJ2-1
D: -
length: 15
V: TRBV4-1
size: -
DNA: TGCGCCAGCAGCCAAGAAAGTAGCTCCTACAATGAGCAGTTCTTC
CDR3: CASSQESSSYNEQFF

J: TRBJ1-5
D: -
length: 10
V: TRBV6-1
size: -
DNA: TGTGCCAGCAAGGCGGGGGACCAGCATTTT
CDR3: CASKAGDQHF

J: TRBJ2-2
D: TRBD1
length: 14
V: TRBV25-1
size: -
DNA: TGTGCCAGCACCGGGACAGGGAACACCGGGGAGCTGTTTTTT
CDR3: CASTGTGNTGELFF

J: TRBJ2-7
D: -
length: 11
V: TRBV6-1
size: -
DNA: TGTGCCAGCAGTTACGGCGCCGAGCAGTACTTC
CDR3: CASSYGAEQYF

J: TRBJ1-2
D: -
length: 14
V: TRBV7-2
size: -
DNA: TGTGCCAGCAGCTTACCGGGAACTAACTATGGCTACACCTTC
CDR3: CASSLPGTNYGYTF

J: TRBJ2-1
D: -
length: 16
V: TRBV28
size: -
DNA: TGTGCCAGCAGTTCGGACACAGAGGGCTCCTACAATGAGCAGTTCTTC
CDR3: CASSSDTEGSYNEQFF

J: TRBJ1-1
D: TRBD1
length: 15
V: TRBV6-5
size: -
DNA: TGTGCCAGCAGTTACGAGACAGGGGGGAACACTGAAGCTTTCTTT
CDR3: CASSYETGGNTEAFF

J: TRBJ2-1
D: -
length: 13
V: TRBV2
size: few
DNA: TGTGCCAGCAGTGAACCCTCGGGGAAGGAGCAGTTCTTC
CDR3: CASSEPSGKEQFF

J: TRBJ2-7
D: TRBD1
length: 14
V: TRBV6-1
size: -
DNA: TGTGCCAGCAGTGAAACCGGGACAGGGTACGAGCAGTACTTC
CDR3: CASSETGTGYEQYF

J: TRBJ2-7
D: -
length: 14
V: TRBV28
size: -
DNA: TGTGCCAGCAGTTTAGGTGGGGGAGCCTACGAGCAGTACTTC
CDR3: CASSLGGGAYEQYF

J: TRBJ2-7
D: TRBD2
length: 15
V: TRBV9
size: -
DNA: TGTGCCAGCAGCCTAACTAGCGGGGAAGGGTACGAGCAGTACTTC
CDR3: CASSLTSGEGYEQYF

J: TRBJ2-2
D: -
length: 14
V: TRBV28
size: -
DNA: TGTGCCAGCAGTTTCCGACTGCACACCGGGGAGCTGTTTTTT
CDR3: CASSFRLHTGELFF

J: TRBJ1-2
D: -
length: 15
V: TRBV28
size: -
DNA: TGTGCCAGCCACTCCAGCAGCGAATCTAACTATGGCTACACCTTC
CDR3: CASHSSSESNYGYTF

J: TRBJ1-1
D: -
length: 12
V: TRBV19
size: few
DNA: TGTGCCACCAGGGTTAGTAGCACTGAAGCTTTCTTT
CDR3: CATRVSSTEAFF

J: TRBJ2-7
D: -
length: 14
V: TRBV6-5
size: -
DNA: TGTGCCAGCAGCCTTTCTGGGGAGAGCGGCGAGCAGTACTTC
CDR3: CASSLSGESGEQYF

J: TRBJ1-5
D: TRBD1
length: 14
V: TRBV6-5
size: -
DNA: TGTGCCAGCAGCTGGGGACAGGGGAATCAGCCCCAGCATTTT
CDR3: CASSWGQGNQPQHF

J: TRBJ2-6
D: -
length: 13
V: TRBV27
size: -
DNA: TGTGCCAGTACAGACTCTGGGGCCAACGTCCTGACTTTC
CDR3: CASTDSGANVLTF

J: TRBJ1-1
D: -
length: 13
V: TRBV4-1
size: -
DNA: TGCGCCAGCAGCCGAGTACAGAACACTGAAGCTTTCTTT
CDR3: CASSRVQNTEAFF

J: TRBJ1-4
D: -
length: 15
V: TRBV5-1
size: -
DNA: TGCGCCAGCAGCTTGATCAAAGACGGCTACGAAAAACTGTTTTTT
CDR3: CASSLIKDGYEKLFF

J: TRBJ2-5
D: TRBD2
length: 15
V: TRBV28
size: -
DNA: TGTGCCAGCAGTCTGCTAGCGGGGGGGCAGGAGACCCAGTACTTC
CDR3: CASSLLAGGQETQYF